This entry describes one TCR beta chain. Its antigen is not known. This entry belongs to a study of cytomegalovirus exposure and HLA in healthy donors. The study, taken as a whole, reports: Most TCR sequences were seen very rarely across donors, but some public TCRs occurred in many. In a later analysis, DRB1 alleles had the most associated TCRs; HLA-C alleles the fewest. Indistinguishable V segments, including TRBV6-2 and TRBV6-3, were excluded.

The CDR3 spans 15 residues. Germline V gene lookup returns CDR1 SQVTM and CDR2 ANQGSEA. The V and J ends lost 6 bases and 0 bases respectively, with 18 bases between them. Primers included in the PCR were 60 Vbeta and 13 Jbeta primers. The method was immunoSEQ multiplex PCR; TCRdb's version includes in-frame clones alone and lacks a portion of them. The sample shows about 60,000 clones, over 80% of them seen only once. The sequence was collected from a man aged 25-40 years in good health and CMV-seronegative. The source material was PBMCs. The V call is TRBV29-1, the J call TRBJ2-7; a possible D gene is TRBD1 (6 bases). The CDR3 loop is CSVLKLRDTSYEQYF. CDR3 sequence (DNA): TGCAGCGTCCTAAAACTCCGGGACACCTCCTACGAGCAGTACTTC.